This TCR beta chain was documented in a study of patients and donors after allogeneic stem cell transplantation. TCRdb reanalysed the RT-PCR reads using MiXCR and keeps one entry per CDR3 protein. Here the sample spans about 160,000 distinct CDR3 sequences, about a third being singletons. The sample comprised blood, either unsorted or a sorted T cell fraction (not recorded which). This clonotype originated in a human donor who was either an allogeneic HSCT recipient or a stem cell or donor lymphocyte infusion donor (not recorded which). It is not recorded whose cells these are; they may come from a transplant donor.

This CDR3 is CASSLGTINEKLFF. The CDR3 DNA reads as TGTGCCAGCAGTCTCGGGACAATTAACGAAAAACTGTTTTTT. The genes are TRBV12-3 or TRBV12-4 and TRBJ1-4, with D maybe TRBD1 (6 bases). CDR3 length equals 14 residues. Trimming left V 5 bases short and J 8 bases short, with 15 bases between.